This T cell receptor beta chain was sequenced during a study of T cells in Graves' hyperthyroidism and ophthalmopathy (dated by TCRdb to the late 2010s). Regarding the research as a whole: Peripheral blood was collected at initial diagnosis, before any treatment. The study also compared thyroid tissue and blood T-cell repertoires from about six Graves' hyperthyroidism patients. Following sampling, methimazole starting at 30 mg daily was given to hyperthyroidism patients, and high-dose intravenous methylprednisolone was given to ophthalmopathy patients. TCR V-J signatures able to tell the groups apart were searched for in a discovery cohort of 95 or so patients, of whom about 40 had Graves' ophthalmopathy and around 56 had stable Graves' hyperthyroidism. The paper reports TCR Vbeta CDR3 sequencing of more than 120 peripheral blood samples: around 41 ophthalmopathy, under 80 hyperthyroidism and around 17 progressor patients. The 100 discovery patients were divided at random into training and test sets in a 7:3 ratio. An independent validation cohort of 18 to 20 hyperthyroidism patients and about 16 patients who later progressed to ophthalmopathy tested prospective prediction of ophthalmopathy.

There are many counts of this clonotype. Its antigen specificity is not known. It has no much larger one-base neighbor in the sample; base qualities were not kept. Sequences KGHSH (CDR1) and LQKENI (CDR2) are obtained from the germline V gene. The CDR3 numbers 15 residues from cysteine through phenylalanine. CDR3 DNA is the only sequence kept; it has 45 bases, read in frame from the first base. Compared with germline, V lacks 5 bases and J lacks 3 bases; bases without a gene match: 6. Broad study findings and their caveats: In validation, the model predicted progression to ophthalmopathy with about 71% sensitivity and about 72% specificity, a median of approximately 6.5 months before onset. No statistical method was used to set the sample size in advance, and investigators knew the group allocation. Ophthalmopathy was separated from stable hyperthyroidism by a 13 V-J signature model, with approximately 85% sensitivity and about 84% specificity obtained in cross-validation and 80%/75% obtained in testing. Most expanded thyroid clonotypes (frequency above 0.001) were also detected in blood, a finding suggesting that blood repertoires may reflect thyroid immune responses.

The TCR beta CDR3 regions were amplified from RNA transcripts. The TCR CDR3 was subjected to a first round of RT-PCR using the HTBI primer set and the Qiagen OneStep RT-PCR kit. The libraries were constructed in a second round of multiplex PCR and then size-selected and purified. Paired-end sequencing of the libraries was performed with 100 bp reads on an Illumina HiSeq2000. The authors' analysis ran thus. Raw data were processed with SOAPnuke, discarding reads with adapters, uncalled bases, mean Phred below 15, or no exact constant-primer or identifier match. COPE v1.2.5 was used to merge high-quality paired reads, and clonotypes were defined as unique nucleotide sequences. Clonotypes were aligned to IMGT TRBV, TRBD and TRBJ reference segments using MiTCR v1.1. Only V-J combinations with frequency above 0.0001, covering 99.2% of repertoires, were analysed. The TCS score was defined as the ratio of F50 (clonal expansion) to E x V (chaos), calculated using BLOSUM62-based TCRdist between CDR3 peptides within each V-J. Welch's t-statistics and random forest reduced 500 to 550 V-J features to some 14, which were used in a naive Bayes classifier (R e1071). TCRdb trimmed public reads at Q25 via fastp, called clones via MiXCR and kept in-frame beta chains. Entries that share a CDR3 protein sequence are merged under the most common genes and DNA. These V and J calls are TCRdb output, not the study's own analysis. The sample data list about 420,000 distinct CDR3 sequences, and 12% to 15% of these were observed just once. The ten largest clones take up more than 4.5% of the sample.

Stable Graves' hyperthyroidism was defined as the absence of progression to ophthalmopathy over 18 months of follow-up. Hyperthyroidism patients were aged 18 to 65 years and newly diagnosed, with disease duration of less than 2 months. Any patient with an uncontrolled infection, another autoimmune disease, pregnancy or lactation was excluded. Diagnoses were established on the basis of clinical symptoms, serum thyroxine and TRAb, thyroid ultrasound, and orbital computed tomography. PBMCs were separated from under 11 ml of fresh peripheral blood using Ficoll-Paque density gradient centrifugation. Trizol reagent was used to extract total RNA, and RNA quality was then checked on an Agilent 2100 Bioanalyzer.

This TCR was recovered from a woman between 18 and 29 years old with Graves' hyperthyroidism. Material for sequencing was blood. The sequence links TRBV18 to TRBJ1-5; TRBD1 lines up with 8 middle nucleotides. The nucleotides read TGTGCCAGCTCAGACAGGGGCAACTCCAATCAGCCCCAGCATTTT. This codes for CASSDRGNSNQPQHF.